The 22 T cell receptor beta chains listed next were all sequenced from one sample in a study of cytomegalovirus exposure and HLA in healthy donors. Use of 60 Vbeta and 13 Jbeta primers characterized the PCR. The data were produced by immunoSEQ multiplex PCR, yet TCRdb's version contains in-frame clones alone and is incomplete. This repertoire shows more than 95,000 clones, about 75% found once; its top ten account for around 6.1%. Sequencing was carried out using PBMCs. All receptors come from a man in his 60s in good health and CMV-seropositive.

This clone has just one count. This chain joins TRBV13 and TRBJ2-1, with 9 bases fitting TRBD1. CDR1 and CDR2 (germline): PRHDT, FYEKMQ (reference sequence). The V segment lost 2 bases and the J segment 3 bases; nucleotides outside the gene matches: 5. The CDR3 has 16 amino acids. The CDR3 is CASSLYRGQGYNEQFF. CDR3 sequence (DNA): TGTGCCAGCAGCTTATATCGGGGACAGGGCTACAATGAGCAGTTCTTC.

The chain recombines TRBV7-8 with TRBJ2-1, with 9 bases matching TRBD2. V lost 3 bases, J lost 0 bases, and 6 bases stayed unmatched. CDR1 and CDR2 from the germline V gene are SGHVS and FQNEAQ. This CDR3 region has 17 residues. This CDR3 is CASSLRGGPSSYNEQFF. The CDR3 nucleotides read TGTGCCAGCAGCTTGCGGGGGGGCCCTTCCTCCTACAATGAGCAGTTCTTC.

The sample holds one count of this clone. The chain carries TRBV2 and TRBJ2-5; 7 bases are a match to TRBD2. The junction had 8 bases not matched to a gene; V was cut back by 6 bases and J by 1 base. The CDR3 is made up of 15 amino acids. Germline V lookup: CDR1 SNHLY, CDR2 FYNNEI. The CDR3 coding sequence is TGTGCCAGCAGCCAAAACGGCGGGGGCCAAGAGACCCAGTACTTC. Amino acids: CASSQNGGGQETQYF. Looking up the rest from reference TRBV2 and TRBJ2-5 gives the full variable domain: EPEVTQTPSHQVTQMGQEVILRCVPISNHLYFYWYRQILGQKVEFLVSFYNNEISEKSEIFDDQFSVERPDGSNFTLKIRSTKLEDSAMYFCASSQNGGGQETQYFGPGTRLLVL.

This clone was recorded only once. The rearrangement links TRBV27 to TRBJ2-7, with 7 nucleotides matching TRBD1. The germline CDR1 and CDR2 sequences are MNHEY and SMNVEV (reference sequence). The V and J ends lost 7 bases and 6 bases, in that order; junction bases with no gene match: 12. The CDR3 spans 14 residues. DNA of the CDR3: TGTGCCAGCAAAATGGTCAGGGGGAAAGGCGAGCAGTACTTC. Protein sequence: CASKMVRGKGEQYF.

This clone was seen a handful of times. The rearrangement joins TRBV7-5 to TRBJ1-1; the table assigns TRBD1, which was not confirmed against the DNA. TRBV7-5 is designated a pseudogene. The CDR3 extends over 14 amino acids. The CDR3 is CVRSLGCRSGEAFF. The CDR3 bases are TGTGTCAGAAGCTTGGGCTGCCGATCCGGTGAAGCTTTCTTT.

The rearrangement joins TRBV7-2 to TRBJ2-7; 10 bases align to TRBD1. Germline CDR1 SGHTA, CDR2 FQGNSA. J gave up 7 bases and V 3 bases, and 6 bases lay outside the gene matches. CDR3 size: 14 residues. DNA of the CDR3: TGTGCCAGCAGCTTGGGGGGACAGGGGAAAGAGCAGTACTTC. This sequence encodes CASSLGGQGKEQYF.

The chain uses TRBV7-6 and TRBJ2-2; D is perhaps TRBD2 (5 bases). Trimming removed 0 bases at V and 4 bases at J, with 9 bases between. CDR3 size: 15 residues. The germline V gene encodes CDR1 SGHVS and CDR2 FNYEAQ. The CDR3 nucleotides read TGTGCCAGCAGCTTAGCGCGGGCAGGCACCGGGGAGCTGTTTTTT. It yields the protein CASSLARAGTGELFF.

The CDR3 spells CASSEAHGGARETQYF. The DNA of the CDR3 is TGTGCCAGCAGTGAAGCGCACGGGGGGGCCAGGGAGACCCAGTACTTC. This chain connects TRBV6-1 to TRBJ2-5; the match to TRBD2 covers 8 bases. Per germline, CDR1 MNHNS and CDR2 SASEGT. After removal of 0 bases from V and 5 bases from J, the junction contained 8 bases not matched to a gene. CDR3 length equals 16 residues.

This sequence joins TRBV18 and TRBJ1-5, with TRBD1 identical over 10 bases. The ends lost 3 bases at V and 5 bases at J; junction bases unmatched: 4. This CDR3 is built from 15 residues. CDR1 and CDR2 from the germline V gene are KGHSH and LQKENI. The CDR3 bases are TGTGCCAGCTCACCGAGACAGGGGGCGGATCAGCCCCAGCATTTT. It is translated as CASSPRQGADQPQHF.

The rearrangement uses TRBV6-5 and TRBJ1-6; D call uncertain. The CDR3 extends over 15 amino acids. V lost 6 bases to trimming and J lost 5 bases, with 14 bases between them. Germline assignment: CDR1 MNHEY and CDR2 SVGAGI. CDR3 residues: CASSSREAHNSPLHF. The CDR3 DNA follows: TGTGCCAGCAGCTCCCGGGAGGCCCATAATTCACCCCTCCACTTT.

In this sample, this clone turned up a few times. This chain links TRBV5-5 with TRBJ1-1; 7 positions match TRBD1. Losses at the gene ends were 2 bases for V and 3 bases for J; bases not matched to a gene: 4. This CDR3 is built from 14 residues. Germline V gene data show CDR1 as SGHKS and CDR2 as YYEKEE (reference sequence). CDR3 sequence: CASSFDRAYTEAFF. Here the CDR3 DNA reads TGTGCCAGCAGCTTTGACAGGGCCTACACTGAAGCTTTCTTT.

This rearrangement joins TRBV18 to TRBJ2-7; D is perhaps TRBD1 (5 bases). V was shortened by 5 bases and J by 6 bases, with 8 bases between the two germline ends. This CDR3 spans 11 amino acids. Germline loops: CDR1 KGHSH, CDR2 LQKENI. As DNA, the CDR3 is TGTGCCAGCTCAAGTCAGGGCGAGCAGTACTTC. It codes for CASSSQGEQYF.

The chain carries TRBV6-1 and TRBJ2-7, with D perhaps TRBD2 (6 bases). Germline V lookup: CDR1 MNHNS, CDR2 SASEGT. The CDR3 is made up of 12 amino acids. The V end lost 4 bases, the J end lost 7 bases, and 11 bases lay between the germline ends. The CDR3 nucleotides read TGTGCCAGCAGTGGGCGGGGAAGAGAGCAGTACTTC. Residues: CASSGRGREQYF.

This chain links TRBV6-5 with TRBJ1-4; unclear D gene. Germline V CDR1 and CDR2: MNHEY, SVGAGI. V lost 2 bases, J lost 4 bases, and 5 bases lay in between. The CDR3 covers 13 residues. This CDR3 is CASSYRYNEKLFF. DNA of the CDR3: TGTGCCAGCAGTTACCGGTATAATGAAAAACTGTTTTTT.

This clone was seen a single time. The rearrangement joins TRBV19 to TRBJ1-3; no definite D call. CDR3 size: 14 residues. The V end lost 4 bases, the J end lost 0 bases, and 7 bases lay between the germline ends. CDR1 is LNHDA, CDR2 SQIVND, per germline (reference sequence). The CDR3 spells CASSTDISGNTIYF. The CDR3 nucleotides are TGTGCCAGTAGTACAGACATCTCTGGAAACACCATATATTTT.

This sequence joins TRBV7-2 and TRBJ1-1; no definite D call. In germline, CDR1 is SGHTA, CDR2 FQGNSA. This CDR3 has 14 amino acids. Deletions cut 1 base from V and 2 bases from J, with 8 bases between. CDR3 sequence reads: CASSLDNRNTEAFF. In nucleotides, the CDR3 is TGTGCCAGCAGCTTAGATAACAGAAACACTGAAGCTTTCTTT.

This chain connects TRBV10-2 to TRBJ1-3; D not resolved. CDR3 length: 14 residues. Deletions cut 4 bases from V and 0 bases from J, with 7 bases between. The germline CDR1 and CDR2 sequences are WSHSY and SAAADI. The CDR3 here is CASSGAGSGNTIYF. DNA for the CDR3: TGCGCCAGCAGTGGTGCAGGCTCTGGAAACACCATATATTTT.

This clone was observed once. The V gene is TRBV6-5, the J gene TRBJ1-2; 7 bases map to TRBD1. J gave up 5 bases and V 2 bases, and 11 bases lay outside the gene matches. The CDR3 contains 16 residues. Germline V gene sequence: CDR1 MNHEY, CDR2 SVGAGI. CDR3 amino acids: CASSYRIGDSLYGYTF. The DNA for the CDR3 is TGTGCCAGCAGTTACCGCATTGGGGACAGCTTATATGGCTACACCTTC.

The chain links TRBV5-6 to TRBJ1-2; D is undetermined. There are 12 residues in the CDR3. Germline V gene sequence: CDR1 SGHDT, CDR2 YYEEEE. Trimming took off 0 bases at V and 8 bases at J, with 8 bases between the two ends. The CDR3 coding sequence is TGTGCCAGCAGCTTGGGAGGAAGGGGCTACACCTTC. Amino acids: CASSLGGRGYTF.

This clone was observed at least ten times. The rearrangement joins TRBV6-1 to TRBJ2-7; 8 bases fit TRBD2. This CDR3 region has 15 residues. The germline V gene encodes CDR1 MNHNS and CDR2 SASEGT. V shed 4 bases and J 3 bases; nucleotides not matched to a gene: 8. The DNA of the CDR3 is TGTGCCAGCAGTGGGGGACTAGGGGACCTCTACGAGCAGTACTTC. Residues: CASSGGLGDLYEQYF.

The chain has TRBV6-5 and TRBJ2-6; D unclear. The CDR3 is 13 residues long. Germline-derived CDR1 and CDR2 are MNHEY and SVGAGI. V lost 7 bases and J 4 bases, leaving 8 bases between the germline ends. CDR3 coding DNA: TGTGCCAGCATTAATCCCGGGGCCAACGTCCTGACTTTC. Protein product: CASINPGANVLTF.

This chain links TRBV7-8 with TRBJ2-7; D unclear. CDR3 length: 11 residues. V was clipped by 5 bases and J by 3 bases, with 5 bases between them. Germline assignment: CDR1 SGHVS and CDR2 FQNEAQ. The CDR3 bases are TGTGCCAGCAGCCGAGACTACGAGCAGTACTTC. Protein: CASSRDYEQYF.